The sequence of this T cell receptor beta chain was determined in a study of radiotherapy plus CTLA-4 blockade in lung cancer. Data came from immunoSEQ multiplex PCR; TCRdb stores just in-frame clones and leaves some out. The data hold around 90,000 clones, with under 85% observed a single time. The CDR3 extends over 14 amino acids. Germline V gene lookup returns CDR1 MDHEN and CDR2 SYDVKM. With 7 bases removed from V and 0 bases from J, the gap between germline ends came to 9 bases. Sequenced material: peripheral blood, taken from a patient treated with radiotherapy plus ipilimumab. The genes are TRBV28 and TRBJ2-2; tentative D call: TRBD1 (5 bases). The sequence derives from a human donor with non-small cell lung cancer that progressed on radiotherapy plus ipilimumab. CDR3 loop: CASTQGANTGELFF. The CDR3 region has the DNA TGTGCCAGCACCCAAGGGGCGAACACCGGGGAGCTGTTTTTT.